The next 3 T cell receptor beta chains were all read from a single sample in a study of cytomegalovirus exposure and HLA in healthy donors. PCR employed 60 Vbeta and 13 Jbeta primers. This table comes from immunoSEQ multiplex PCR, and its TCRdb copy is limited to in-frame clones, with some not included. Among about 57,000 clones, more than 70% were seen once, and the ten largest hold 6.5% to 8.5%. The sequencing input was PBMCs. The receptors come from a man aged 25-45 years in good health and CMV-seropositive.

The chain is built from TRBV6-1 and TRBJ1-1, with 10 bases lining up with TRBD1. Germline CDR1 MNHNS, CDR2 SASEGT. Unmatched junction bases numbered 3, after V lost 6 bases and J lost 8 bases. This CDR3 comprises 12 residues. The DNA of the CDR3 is TGTGCCAGCAGCACGACAGGGGGCGAAGCTTTCTTT. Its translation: CASSTTGGEAFF.

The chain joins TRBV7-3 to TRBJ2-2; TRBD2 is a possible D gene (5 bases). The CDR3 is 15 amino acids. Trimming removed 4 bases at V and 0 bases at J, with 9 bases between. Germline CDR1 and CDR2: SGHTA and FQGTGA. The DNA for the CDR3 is TGTGCCAGCAGCTCGAGGAGGTCGAACACCGGGGAGCTGTTTTTT. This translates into CASSSRRSNTGELFF. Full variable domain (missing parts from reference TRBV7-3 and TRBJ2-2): GAGVSQTPSNKVTEKGKYVELRCDPISGHTALYWYRQSLGQGPEFLIYFQGTGAADDSGLPNDRFFAVRPEGSVSTLKIQRTERGDSAVYLCASSSRRSNTGELFFGEGSRLTVL.

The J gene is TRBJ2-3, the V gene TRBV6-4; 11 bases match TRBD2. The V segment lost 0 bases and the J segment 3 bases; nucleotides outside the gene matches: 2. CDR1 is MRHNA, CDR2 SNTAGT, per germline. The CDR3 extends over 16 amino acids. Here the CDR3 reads CASSDSSGGGTDTQYF. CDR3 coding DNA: TGTGCCAGCAGTGACTCTAGCGGGGGGGGGACAGATACGCAGTATTTT.